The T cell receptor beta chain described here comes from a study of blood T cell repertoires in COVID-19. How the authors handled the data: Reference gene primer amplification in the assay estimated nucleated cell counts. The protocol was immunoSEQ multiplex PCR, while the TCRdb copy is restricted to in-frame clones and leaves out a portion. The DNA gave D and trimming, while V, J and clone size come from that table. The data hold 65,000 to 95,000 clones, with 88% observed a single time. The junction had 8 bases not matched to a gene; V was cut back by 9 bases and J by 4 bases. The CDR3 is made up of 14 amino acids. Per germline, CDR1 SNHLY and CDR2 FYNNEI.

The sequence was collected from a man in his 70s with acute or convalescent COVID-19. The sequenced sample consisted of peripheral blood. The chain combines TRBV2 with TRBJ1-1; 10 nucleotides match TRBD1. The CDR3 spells CARTGGAKVTEAFF. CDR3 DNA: TGTGCCAGGACAGGGGGCGCGAAAGTCACTGAAGCTTTCTTT.